Below, 8 T cell receptor beta chains from the same sample are listed, as sequenced in a study of cytomegalovirus exposure and HLA in healthy donors. PCR amplification relied on 60 Vbeta primers (plus 13 Jbeta primers). Clones were sequenced by immunoSEQ multiplex PCR, and TCRdb holds only the in-frame ones, with some missing. The repertoire holds 50,000 to 65,000 clones, 75% to 85% seen once, with roughly 47% in the top ten. The specimen sequenced was PBMCs. Receptor source: a middle-aged man in good health and CMV-seropositive.

The gene calls are TRBV7-2 and TRBJ1-5; D may be TRBD1 (5 bases). Per germline, CDR1 SGHTA and CDR2 FQGNSA. V was clipped by 5 bases and J by 1 base, with 12 bases between them. This CDR3 is built from 15 residues. This CDR3 is CASSPLGVSNQPQHF. CDR3 in DNA: TGTGCCAGCAGCCCGTTAGGGGTGAGCAATCAGCCCCAGCATTTT.

J is TRBJ2-3 and V is TRBV7-8; 9 positions agree with TRBD1. Germline CDR1 reads SGHVS; CDR2 reads FQNEAQ. This CDR3 has 16 residues. The V segment lost 3 bases and the J segment 4 bases; nucleotides outside the gene matches: 8. CDR3 sequence: CASSFLQGAGADTQYF. The CDR3 nucleotides read TGTGCCAGCAGCTTCCTACAGGGGGCCGGTGCAGATACGCAGTATTTT. Using reference TRBV7-8 and TRBJ2-3 for the parts outside the CDR3, the full variable domain is GAGVSQSPRYKVAKRGQDVALRCDPISGHVSLFWYQQALGQGPEFLTYFQNEAQLDKSGLPSDRFFAERPEGSVSTLKIQRTQQEDSAVYLCASSFLQGAGADTQYFGPGTRLTVL.

This sequence joins TRBV9 and TRBJ2-2, with TRBD2 identical over 10 bases. V gave up 1 base and J gave up 0 bases; unmatched junction bases: 3. This CDR3 has 17 residues. The germline V gene has CDR1 SGDLS and CDR2 YYNGEE. CDR3 loop: CASSVKREGPNTGELFF. DNA of the CDR3: TGTGCCAGCAGCGTAAAGCGGGAGGGCCCGAACACCGGGGAGCTGTTTTTT.

V and J are TRBV4-3 and TRBJ2-1; D may be TRBD1 (6 bases). Germline V CDR1 and CDR2: LGHNA, YSLEER. The CDR3 has 15 residues. V shed 0 bases and J shed 0 bases, with 6 bases lying between them. CDR3 protein: CASSQEGGSYNEQFF. The CDR3 coding sequence is TGCGCCAGCAGCCAAGAAGGGGGCTCCTACAATGAGCAGTTCTTC.

A few counts support this clone. Possible read error: a much larger clone is one base away. The chain uses TRBV9 and TRBJ2-5; TRBD2 might be the D (5 bases). The V gene's germline CDR1 is SGDLS and CDR2 YYNGEE. The CDR3 runs 15 residues. The V end lost 4 bases, the J end lost 11 bases, and 24 bases lay between the germline ends. For the CDR3, the DNA is TGTGCCAGCAGCTCCCAGCGGCCCAGCTCCTCCCAGCAGTACTTC. This sequence encodes CASSSQRPSSSQQYF.

The rearrangement links TRBV9 to TRBJ2-5; 10 bases are shared with TRBD2. Germline V gene sequence: CDR1 SGDLS, CDR2 YYNGEE. The CDR3 is 14 residues long. The V gene end was trimmed by 4 bases and the J gene end by 4 bases; junction bases not matched to a gene: 4. CDR3 nucleotides: TGTGCCAGCAGCTTTGCTAGCGGGGGAGAGACCCAGTACTTC. Amino acid sequence: CASSFASGGETQYF.

The V and J genes are TRBV21-1 and TRBJ2-1; the D call of TRBD2 is as the table states it, not checked on the DNA. TRBV21-1 represents a pseudogene. The CDR3 is made up of 17 amino acids. The CDR3, as DNA: TGTGCCAGCAGCAAAGTATGGCGGATGCGTTCCTACAATGAGCAGTTCTTC. Translation gives CASSKVWRMRSYNEQFF.

This chain joins TRBV10-2 and TRBJ2-3, with D possibly TRBD1 on 6 matching bases. From germline, CDR1 is WSHSY and CDR2 SAAADI. V lost 10 bases to trimming and J lost 4 bases, with 15 bases between them. This CDR3 region has 13 residues. The DNA for the CDR3 is TGCGCCACCGAAATCGGGACACCAGATACGCAGTATTTT. Protein product: CATEIGTPDTQYF.